These 23 T cell receptor beta chains originate from one sample sequenced in a study of blood T cell repertoires in COVID-19. Clones were sequenced by immunoSEQ multiplex PCR, and TCRdb holds only the in-frame ones, with some missing. The repertoire has about 130,000 clones, 60% to 80% of them found once; the top ten carry about a tenth. The source material was peripheral blood. The receptor source for this set is a man between 60 and 75 years old who had recovered from COVID-19.

The V gene is TRBV3-1 (or the pseudogene TRBV3-2), the J gene TRBJ2-7; maybe TRBD2 (5 bases). This CDR3 region has 12 residues. CDR1 is LGHDT, CDR2 YNNKEL, per germline (reference sequence). With 4 bases removed from V and 5 bases from J, the gap between germline ends came to 9 bases. The CDR3, as DNA: TGTGCCAGCAGCCTCCTCGGGGACGAGCAGTACTTC. This codes for CASSLLGDEQYF.

Worth noting for this clone: Sequence at one end of the junction differs from germline and may be a read error. The identical CDR3 is also encoded by other nucleotide sequences in the sample. The CDR3, as DNA: TGTGCTAGCAGCCCTCGACAGGGAGCCACCGGGGAGCTGTTTTTT. Encoded protein: CASSPRQGATGELFF. V and J are TRBV9 and TRBJ2-2, with 7 bases aligning to TRBD1. The CDR3 extends over 15 amino acids. Germline assignment: CDR1 SGDLS and CDR2 YYNGEE.

The rearrangement uses TRBV7-2 and TRBJ1-1; no definite D call. Germline values: CDR1 SGHTA, CDR2 FQGNSA. This CDR3 contains 16 residues. Trimming left V 5 bases short and J 2 bases short, with 18 bases between. DNA for the CDR3: TGTGCCAGCAGCCGTGGCAGTCCCAGCGTCAACACTGAAGCTTTCTTT. Encoded protein: CASSRGSPSVNTEAFF.

This clone was counted once. The chain uses TRBV6-2 or TRBV6-3 and TRBJ1-2; D unclear. The ends were cut back, 0 bases at V and 8 bases at J, with 10 bases in the middle. CDR3 length equals 13 residues. Germline lookup yields CDR1 MNHEY and CDR2 SVGEGT. The CDR3, as DNA: TGTGCCAGCAGTTACTCGGCCCGGGTGGGCTACACCTTC. Protein sequence: CASSYSARVGYTF.

The chain is built from TRBV28 and TRBJ2-1; TRBD1 matches at 10 bases. Germline CDR1 is MDHEN and CDR2 is SYDVKM. The V gene end was trimmed by 6 bases and the J gene end by 7 bases; junction bases not matched to a gene: 15. The length of the CDR3 is 17 residues. CDR3 sequence: CASSGTLGTGEGNEQFF. The CDR3 DNA reads TGTGCCAGCAGCGGCACTCTCGGGACAGGGGAAGGGAATGAGCAGTTCTTC.

This chain links TRBV6-5 with TRBJ1-2, with 10 bases lining up with TRBD1. Germline loops: CDR1 MNHEY, CDR2 SVGAGI. The CDR3 loop spans 14 amino acids. V lost 2 bases and J lost 6; bases outside the gene matches: 3. This CDR3 is CASSYGQGGNGYTF. The CDR3 nucleotides read TGTGCCAGCAGTTACGGACAGGGGGGGAATGGCTACACCTTC.

In nucleotides, the CDR3 is TGTGCCAGCAGCCAAGCATCCCTATCCTACGAGCAGTACTTC. It translates to CASSQASLSYEQYF. The gene calls are TRBV3-1 (or the pseudogene TRBV3-2) and TRBJ2-7; D is unresolved. The germline V and J ends were trimmed by 1 base and 1 base, with 8 bases remaining between them. This CDR3 has 14 amino acids. CDR1 is LGHDT, CDR2 YNNKEL, per germline (reference sequence).

The rearrangement joins TRBV2 to TRBJ2-5; 7 bases map to TRBD2. This CDR3 is 13 amino acids long. Germline assignment: CDR1 SNHLY and CDR2 FYNNEI. J gave up 8 bases and V 7 bases, and 10 bases lay outside the gene matches. The CDR3 DNA follows: TGTGCCAGCATGCAGCGGGACTTAAATACCCAGTACTTC. Translating it yields CASMQRDLNTQYF.

The CDR3, as DNA: TGTGCCAGCTCTCAAGAGGGGGACACTGAAGCTTTCTTT. Its translation is CASSQEGDTEAFF. This rearrangement joins TRBV18 to TRBJ1-1; tentatively, D is TRBD1 (6 bases). The ends were cut back, 6 bases at V and 3 bases at J, with 11 bases in the middle. CDR3 length: 13 amino acids. Germline values: CDR1 KGHSH, CDR2 LQKENI.

The chain recombines TRBV6-5 with TRBJ2-2, with 11 bases lining up with TRBD2. The trim removed 2 bases at V and 6 bases at J, leaving 5 bases unmatched. Germline CDR1 is MNHEY and CDR2 is SVGAGI. The CDR3 is made up of 16 amino acids. The CDR3 is CASSYHLAGGAGELFF. The CDR3 region has the DNA TGTGCCAGCAGTTACCATCTAGCGGGGGGTGCCGGGGAGCTGTTTTTT.

The rearrangement links TRBV19 to TRBJ2-6; a possible D gene is TRBD2 (5 bases). The CDR3 sequence is 19 residues long. The germline gives CDR1 LNHDA, CDR2 SQIVND (reference sequence). V was trimmed by 6 bases and J by 3 bases, leaving 24 bases between them. CDR3 in DNA: TGTGCCAGTAGCCCATTGGGAGTGGGCCACCCTGGTGGGGCCAACGTCCTGACTTTC. The encoded protein is CASSPLGVGHPGGANVLTF. Based on the CDR3 plus reference TRBV19 and TRBJ2-6, the full variable domain is DGGITQSPKYLFRKEGQNVTLSCEQNLNHDAMYWYRQDPGQGLRLIYYSQIVNDFQKGDIAEGYSVSREKKESFPLTVTSAQKNPTAFYLCASSPLGVGHPGGANVLTFGAGSRLTVL.

The chain joins TRBV7-8 to TRBJ1-1; possible D gene TRBD1, 5 bases. Trimming stripped 5 bases from V and 0 bases from J, with 19 bases between. Germline V CDR1 and CDR2: SGHVS, FQNEAQ. The length of the CDR3 is 17 residues. The CDR3 is CASSQLGLGGMNTEAFF. The CDR3 coding sequence is TGTGCCAGCAGCCAACTGGGGCTCGGGGGAATGAACACTGAAGCTTTCTTT.

This clone appeared a single time. The V and J genes are TRBV19 and TRBJ1-2, with D uncertain. V was trimmed by 0 bases and J by 8 bases, leaving 10 bases between them. Germline CDR1 LNHDA, CDR2 SQIVND (reference sequence). The length of the CDR3 is 13 residues. CDR3 sequence: CASSIDREFGYTF. The CDR3 DNA reads as TGTGCCAGTAGTATAGACCGAGAGTTCGGCTACACCTTC.

The CDR3 DNA reads TGTGCCAGCAGCAAAACAGGGCCCATAGGGTATGGCTACACCTTC. Translating gives CASSKTGPIGYGYTF. The rearrangement links TRBV28 to TRBJ1-2, with D maybe TRBD1 (6 bases). Germline V gene lookup returns CDR1 MDHEN and CDR2 SYDVKM. CDR3 size: 15 residues. The V end lost 6 bases, the J end lost 5 bases, and 19 bases lay between the germline ends.

This rearrangement joins TRBV7-9 to TRBJ1-1; D is unresolved. Germline V CDR1 and CDR2: SEHNR, FQNEAQ (reference sequence). V lost 5 bases and J lost 0, with 13 bases in between. This CDR3 is built from 15 residues. CDR3 sequence (DNA): TGTGCCAGCAGCCCACTTCACGGGATGAACACTGAAGCTTTCTTT. Its protein product is CASSPLHGMNTEAFF.

This clone was seen a handful of times. The final CDR3 position lacks the conserved phenylalanine or tryptophan, pointing to a likely read error. The DNA is left out, because the CDR3 cannot be placed on it with certainty; the CDR3 is given as TCRdb lists it. CDR3 protein: CASSFGTPVEI. The J gene is TRBJ1-1, the V gene TRBV12-3 or TRBV12-4. Including both end residues, the CDR3 is 11 amino acids long.

The genes are TRBV28 and TRBJ1-3; D is ambiguous. The germline CDR1 and CDR2 sequences are MDHEN and SYDVKM. V was trimmed by 3 bases and J by 1 base, leaving 7 bases between them. The CDR3 has 14 residues. The CDR3 region is CASSFALSGNTIYF. Here the CDR3 DNA reads TGTGCCAGCAGTTTTGCGCTTTCTGGAAACACCATATATTTT. Based on the CDR3 plus reference TRBV28 and TRBJ1-3, the full variable domain is DVKVTQSSRYLVKRTGEKVFLECVQDMDHENMFWYRQDPGLGLRLIYFSYDVKMKEKGDIPEGYSVSREKKERFSLILESASTNQTSMYLCASSFALSGNTIYFGEGSWLTVV.

The chain couples TRBV7-2 to TRBJ2-2, with 7 bases identical to TRBD1. The germline CDR1 and CDR2 sequences are SGHTA and FQGNSA. Losses at the gene ends were 1 base for V and 2 bases for J; bases not matched to a gene: 4. This CDR3 is built from 16 residues. The CDR3 sequence is CASSLEGGGNTGELFF. CDR3 nucleotides: TGTGCCAGCAGCTTAGAAGGGGGCGGCAACACCGGGGAGCTGTTTTTT.

V and J are TRBV15 and TRBJ2-5, with a weak D call TRBD2 (7 bases). Trimming stripped 5 bases from V and 5 bases from J, with 18 bases between. The CDR3 is made up of 15 amino acids. Germline CDR1 LNHNV, CDR2 YYDKDF (reference sequence). CDR3 sequence reads: CATSPRGGAFETQYF. DNA for the CDR3: TGTGCCACCAGCCCAAGGGGGGGGGCGTTTGAGACCCAGTACTTC.

In this sample, this clone turned up once. The rearrangement uses TRBV7-8 and TRBJ2-7, with a weak D call TRBD1 (6 bases). Trimming took off 9 bases at V and 3 bases at J, with 12 bases between the two ends. Germline assignment: CDR1 SGHVS and CDR2 FQNEAQ. The CDR3 sequence is 12 residues long. CDR3 residues: CARGPDSYEQYF. CDR3 sequence (DNA): TGTGCCAGAGGCCCGGACAGCTACGAGCAGTACTTC.

V usage is TRBV13 and J usage is TRBJ2-2; D possibly corresponds to TRBD2 (5 bases). Germline CDR1 and CDR2: PRHDT and FYEKMQ (reference sequence). V was shortened by 5 bases and J by 3 bases, with 16 bases between the two germline ends. CDR3 length: 16 amino acids. CDR3 region: CASSQGLSADTGELFF. The CDR3 region has the DNA TGTGCCAGCAGCCAAGGACTCTCGGCGGACACCGGGGAGCTGTTTTTT.

This sequence joins TRBV30 and TRBJ2-5, with D tentatively TRBD1 (5 bases). The germline V gene has CDR1 GTSNPN and CDR2 SVGIG (reference sequence). The CDR3 runs to 13 residues. With 2 bases removed from V and 4 bases from J, the gap between germline ends came to 11 bases. The CDR3 bases are TGTGCCTGGAGTTTCCGTGGGGCAGAGACCCAGTACTTC. This sequence encodes CAWSFRGAETQYF.

This chain joins TRBV5-4 and TRBJ1-1, with no clear D. Germline V gene data show CDR1 as SGHNT and CDR2 as YYREEE (reference sequence). The CDR3 extends over 16 amino acids. The V end lost 0 bases, the J end lost 3 bases, and 15 bases lay between the germline ends. CDR3 DNA sequence: TGTGCCAGCAGCTTGGCCTTAGGGAGGTTGGACACTGAAGCTTTCTTT. It specifies CASSLALGRLDTEAFF.